The rows below give T cell receptor beta chains drawn from one sample of a study of blood T cell repertoires in COVID-19. Assay: immunoSEQ multiplex PCR; the TCRdb copy retains only in-frame clones and omits some. The data show under 75,000 clones, just over 85% seen once. Sequences were obtained from peripheral blood. Every receptor here comes from a woman older than 75 with active COVID-19. The CDR3 runs from the conserved cysteine through the conserved F or W.

TRBJ2-5 TRBV15 CATSSGLEQETQYF
TRBJ2-1 TRBV24-1 CATGTSGYNEQFF
TRBJ2-1 TRBV29-1 CSVEDTSGANYNEQFF
TRBJ2-7 TRBV5-1 CASSLGQGNSGQYF
TRBJ2-2 TRBV7-6 CASSFTSGGAGGELFF
TRBJ2-5 TRBV7-7 CASSLATRGPGGTQYF
TRBJ2-4 TRBV2 CASSGGLAGNMGAKNIQYF
TRBJ2-3 TRBV7-3 CASSSPEGGGPDTQYF
TRBJ1-2 TRBV6-6 CASSSGQGGYTF
TRBJ2-1 TRBV5-5 CASSYRLAGEQFF
TRBJ2-3 TRBV2 CASSADREDTQYF
TRBJ2-3 TRBV9 CASSGRLAASTDTQYF
TRBJ1-3 TRBV28 CASSKSGSGNTIYF
TRBJ2-6 TRBV28 CASSFQQGRAGANVLTF
TRBJ2-7 TRBV6-1 CASSEDGTSVRGQYF
TRBJ2-7 TRBV4-1 CASSQGRGGRTYEQYF
TRBJ2-7 TRBV2 CASSEATVGRGLYEQYF